This T cell receptor (beta chain) was obtained from a study of T cells after posttransplantation cyclophosphamide. Trimming cost V 1 base and J 8 bases, with 14 bases left between them. CDR3 length equals 14 residues. Germline values: CDR1 MNHNS, CDR2 SASEGT. The assay was immunoSEQ multiplex PCR, and TCRdb's table has in-frame clones only and misses some. The table records more than 60,000 clones, 85% to 95% of them present only once. Comments on this clone: As yet, its antigen is unknown.

Study-level results: After PTCy, TRB diversity resembled that of CNI/methotrexate controls. Blood and skin or GI T cell repertoires showed limited TRB overlap. Later blood repertoires were often dominated by clones from the donor CD8+ memory compartment.

The related graft donor's blood sample was taken on the day of bone marrow donation. This chain uses TRBV6-1 with TRBJ1-2; tentatively, D is TRBD1 (5 bases). The sequence came from a woman aged 30 to 39 in good health and a related stem cell transplant donor. The source material was PBMCs. This CDR3 reads CASSEDIGAGGYTF. The CDR3 nucleotides read TGTGCCAGCAGTGAAGATATAGGGGCGGGCGGCTACACCTTC.